The present TCR beta chain was sequenced within a study of cytomegalovirus exposure and HLA in healthy donors. About the research overall: When 350 to 500 donors were genotyped, approximately 81% of them were found to fall in the Caucasian-associated ancestry cluster.

Points from the study as a whole: Listed as cytomegalovirus-associated were 164 TCR beta chains. Per a prior analysis, the majority of TCR beta V segments were productive roughly 87% or roughly 30% of the time. V- and J-gene trimming of TCR beta was linked (in a later analysis) to a missense DCLRE1C variant.

The PCR had 60 Vbeta and 13 Jbeta primers. Profiling relied on immunoSEQ multiplex PCR, and the TCRdb table lists in-frame clones only, not all of them. Among 90,000 to 130,000 clones listed, approximately 86% were seen once. There are a few counts of this clone. The antigen is unknown. V lost 8 bases, J lost 1 base, and 12 bases lay in between. Germline V CDR1 and CDR2: SQVTM, ANQGSEA. CDR3 length equals 14 residues. Source material: PBMCs. The chain combines TRBV29-1 with TRBJ2-6, with D unresolved. The clonotype comes from a man aged 35-49 years in good health and CMV-seronegative. CDR3 protein: CSPRSASGANVLTF. The CDR3 DNA sequence: TGCAGCCCCCGGAGTGCGTCTGGGGCCAACGTCCTGACTTTC.